This T cell receptor (beta chain) came from a study of radiation and T cells in renal cell carcinoma. This sample's time point: blood 2 weeks post-SBRT. Treatment defined: 15 Gy SBRT to primary tumor, nephrectomy 4 weeks later. Serial blood draws occurred at baseline and 2 and 4 weeks post-SBRT. The patient's renal cell carcinoma had clear cell pathology. The CDR3 covers 15 residues. Trimming took off 5 bases at V and 3 bases at J, with 17 bases between the two ends. Germline CDR1 LNHDA, CDR2 SQIVND (reference sequence). Clones were sequenced by immunoSEQ multiplex PCR, and TCRdb holds only the in-frame ones, with some missing. This sample has fewer than 150,000 clones, with approximately 90% found just once.

Here the sequenced sample was blood, taken from a patient whose treatment included radiotherapy and nephrectomy. The chain joins TRBV19 to TRBJ2-7; D gene ambiguous. The receptor's source is a woman aged 70 to 79 with renal cell carcinoma. CDR3 protein: CASSLVRGSNYEQYF. Written as DNA, the CDR3 is TGTGCCAGTAGTTTGGTCCGCGGCTCAAACTACGAGCAGTACTTC.